The clone carrying this T cell receptor beta chain appeared many times. The antigen is not known. This record belongs to a study of metastatic and nonmetastatic thyroid tumors. Background on the study: Repertoire data that came from the blood and tumor or nodule tissue of malignant and benign thyroid patients were compared.

Per the original methods: Using the CDR3 differences seen across clinicopathological groups, the authors built a distant-metastasis classifier for papillary thyroid cancer, which was meant to discriminate distant-metastatic patients. Using MiXCR, TCRdb re-called clones from the PCR reads. TCRdb, not the original authors, processed these V and J calls. The data show under 35,000 clones, roughly 23% seen once. Study-wide findings and caveats: Reportedly, malignant thyroid tumors had significantly higher TCR beta diversity than benign nodules, in blood and tumor.

Trimming stripped 6 bases from V and 7 bases from J, with 19 bases between. The length of the CDR3 is 14 residues. Germline V gene lookup returns CDR1 LGHDT and CDR2 YNNKEL (reference sequence). Treatment of any kind had been given to no patient before thyroid surgery. The sequence was collected from a female donor with papillary thyroid cancer or a benign thyroid nodule (not recorded which). Some clones in this sample may be carry-over from other donors' samples. The sample consisted of blood. The chain uses TRBV3-1 and TRBJ2-7; D might be TRBD1 (6 bases). The CDR3 reads CASSSPVGGLEQYF. The CDR3 nucleotides are TGTGCCAGCAGTTCCCCAGTAGGGGGATTGGAGCAGTACTTC.